The 9 T cell receptor beta chains presented below share a single source sample, sequenced in a study of immune cell composition in non-small cell lung cancer. Repertoires were generated with immunoSEQ multiplex PCR, while TCRdb's copy carries only in-frame clones and drops some. The data contain 6,000 to 8,500 clones, roughly three quarters of them seen just once; the ten biggest clones take up under 8.5%. The material sequenced was lung tumor tissue. These receptors were taken from a human donor with non-small cell lung cancer.

The chain links TRBV11-2 to TRBJ2-7; D remains ambiguous. CDR3 length equals 13 residues. Germline V gene sequence: CDR1 SGHAT, CDR2 FQNNGV. V shed 1 base and J shed 4 bases, with 8 bases lying between them. The CDR3 reads CASSLGPGYEQYF. DNA for the CDR3: TGTGCCAGCAGCTTAGGGCCAGGATACGAGCAGTACTTC.

The rearrangement joins TRBV19 to TRBJ1-2, with 9 bases identical to TRBD1. The V gene's germline CDR1 is LNHDA and CDR2 SQIVND (reference sequence). The CDR3 covers 15 residues. V shed 5 bases, J shed 8 bases, and the junction held 12 bases outside the gene matches. The CDR3 loop reads CASSYSVRQGDGYTF. In DNA, the CDR3 is TGTGCCAGTAGTTATAGTGTTCGACAGGGGGACGGCTACACCTTC.

J is TRBJ2-7 and V is TRBV29-1; TRBD2 agrees at 9 bases. The CDR3 has 12 residues. J was trimmed by 7 bases and V by 4 bases; bases with no gene match: 5. Germline loops: CDR1 SQVTM, CDR2 ANQGSEA. The CDR3 is CSVGLAGEEQYF. The CDR3 DNA is TGCAGCGTTGGTTTAGCGGGAGAGGAGCAGTACTTC.

The chain joins TRBV28 to TRBJ2-1; a possible D gene is TRBD2 (5 bases). The ends were cut back, 5 bases at V and 1 base at J, with 15 bases in the middle. CDR3 size: 16 residues. Per germline, CDR1 MDHEN and CDR2 SYDVKM. For the CDR3, the DNA is TGTGCCAGCAGTCCCCCCGGACTTTTTTCCTACAATGAGCAGTTCTTC. It encodes CASSPPGLFSYNEQFF.

This chain links TRBV18 with TRBJ2-3, with 10 positions matching TRBD2. Germline CDR1 and CDR2: KGHSH and LQKENI. There are 16 residues in the CDR3. The V gene end was trimmed by 3 bases and the J gene end by 2 bases; junction bases not matched to a gene: 5. CDR3 region: CASSPGLADNTDTQYF. In DNA, the CDR3 is TGTGCCAGCTCACCCGGACTAGCGGATAACACAGATACGCAGTATTTT.

This chain connects TRBV12-5 to TRBJ2-2, with D tentatively TRBD2 (6 bases). Trimming pared 7 bases from V and 7 bases from J, leaving 19 bases between. The length of the CDR3 is 15 residues. CDR1 and CDR2 (germline): LGHNT, FRNRAP. CDR3 coding DNA: TGTGCTAGTGCTCCGAATGGAGGGGTCGGCGGGGAGCTGTTTTTT. Residues: CASAPNGGVGGELFF.

V and J are TRBV5-8 and TRBJ1-4; 8 positions match TRBD1. CDR3 size: 15 residues. J was trimmed by 8 bases and V by 1 base; bases with no gene match: 7. The germline gives CDR1 SGHTS, CDR2 YDEGEE. This CDR3 reads CASSLSGQGGEKLFF. The CDR3 bases are TGTGCCAGCAGCTTGTCCGGACAGGGTGGGGAAAAACTGTTTTTT.

V usage is TRBV7-3 and J usage is TRBJ2-7; TRBD2 is a possible D gene (6 bases). This CDR3 comprises 14 residues. Germline V gives CDR1 SGHTA, CDR2 FQGTGA. V was cut by 2 bases and J by 4 bases, with 12 bases left in between. The CDR3 DNA reads TGTGCCAGCAGCTTAGAGTTTAGCGGATACGAGCAGTACTTC. Its protein is CASSLEFSGYEQYF.

The chain employs TRBV5-1 and TRBJ2-2, with 7 bases lining up with TRBD2. This CDR3 region has 17 residues. CDR1 SGHRS and CDR2 YFSETQ come from the germline V gene. Unmatched junction bases numbered 16, after V lost 4 bases and J lost 7 bases. CDR3 sequence: CASSLRVGGPVGGELFF. The CDR3 bases are TGCGCCAGCAGCCTAAGAGTGGGAGGGCCGGTAGGCGGGGAGCTGTTTTTT. The variable domain in full, with the rest retrieved from reference TRBV5-1 and TRBJ2-2, is KAGVTQTPRYLIKTRGQQVTLSCSPISGHRSVSWYQQTPGQGLQFLFEYFSETQRNKGNFPGRFSGRQFSNSRSEMNVSTLELGDSALYLCASSLRVGGPVGGELFFGEGSRLTVL.